The clone carrying this T cell receptor beta chain occurred a few times. Its antigen is unidentified. The data were obtained in a study of response to subunit inactivated influenza vaccine. Findings and caveats of the study: Authors suggested each seasonal flu vaccination may recruit only limited numbers of new T cells.

One entry per CDR3 protein results from TCRdb running MiXCR on the RT-PCR reads. This table holds about 800,000 distinct CDR3 sequences, less than 25% found once. V was trimmed by 5 bases and J by 0 bases, leaving 19 bases between them. The CDR3 sequence is 17 residues long. Germline CDR1 and CDR2: MNHEY and SMNVEV (reference sequence). The sequence derives from a man aged 45-60 years who received an inactivated influenza vaccine. The V gene is TRBV27, the J gene TRBJ1-1, with a weak D call TRBD1 (5 bases). The specimen comprised PBMCs from blood, sampled about 5 days after vaccination. The CDR3 sequence is CASSPTGGGRMNTEAFF. Here the CDR3 DNA reads TGTGCCAGCAGTCCGACCGGGGGAGGGAGGATGAACACTGAAGCTTTCTTT.